The rows below give T cell receptor beta chains drawn from one sample of a study of T cells in Graves' hyperthyroidism and ophthalmopathy. TCRdb analysed the multiplex PCR reads with MiXCR anew, one entry per CDR3 protein. The sample shows about 720,000 distinct CDR3 sequences, over 15% of them seen only once. Specimen: blood. These receptors were obtained from a woman aged 45-65 years with Graves' hyperthyroidism that later progressed to Graves' ophthalmopathy. Both conserved end residues are part of each CDR3. The order of the fields is D gene, J gene, V gene, clone size, CDR3 DNA, CDR3 protein. The D gene is left open where the match is weak. A row's size may be missing; if present it is once, few, many or a size class.

D gene: .
J gene: TRBJ2-5
V gene: TRBV7-2
clone size: many
CDR3 DNA: TGTGCCAGCAGCTTAGACGGCTCGAGGGTGGAGACCCAGTACTTC
CDR3 protein: CASSLDGSRVETQYF

D gene: .
J gene: TRBJ1-5
V gene: TRBV5-6
clone size: few
CDR3 DNA: TGTGCCAGCAGCTTGGCCCTTGGGGCTACGCCCCAGCATTTT
CDR3 protein: CASSLALGATPQHF

D gene: .
J gene: TRBJ1-2
V gene: TRBV6-1
clone size: .
CDR3 DNA: TGTGCCAGCAGTGAATTAGTAGTGAACTATGGCTACACCTTC
CDR3 protein: CASSELVVNYGYTF

D gene: TRBD1
J gene: TRBJ2-2
V gene: TRBV19
clone size: .
CDR3 DNA: TGTGCCAGTAAAGGGAAGACGGGACAGGGAGACACCGGGGAGCTGTTTTTT
CDR3 protein: CASKGKTGQGDTGELFF

D gene: .
J gene: TRBJ1-5
V gene: TRBV30
clone size: few
CDR3 DNA: TGTGCCTGGAACATAGAGTTTCAGCCCCAGCATTTT
CDR3 protein: CAWNIEFQPQHF

D gene: TRBD1
J gene: TRBJ1-6
V gene: TRBV20-1
clone size: .
CDR3 DNA: TGCAGTGCTGCGGGACAGTATAATTCACTCCTCCACTTT
CDR3 protein: CSAAGQYNSLLHF

D gene: .
J gene: TRBJ1-4
V gene: TRBV6-1
clone size: few
CDR3 DNA: TGTGCCAGCAGTAACGACAGAGAAAAACTGTTTTTT
CDR3 protein: CASSNDREKLFF

D gene: .
J gene: TRBJ2-7
V gene: TRBV4-1
clone size: .
CDR3 DNA: TGCGCCAGCAGCCAAGTTAGGAGTGACGAGCAGTACTTC
CDR3 protein: CASSQVRSDEQYF

D gene: .
J gene: TRBJ1-2
V gene: TRBV7-8
clone size: .
CDR3 DNA: TGTGCCAGCAGCTTAGAGGCCAGCGGGCTTGGGGCTAACTATGGCTACACCTTC
CDR3 protein: CASSLEASGLGANYGYTF

D gene: .
J gene: TRBJ2-7
V gene: TRBV15
clone size: few
CDR3 DNA: TGTGCCACCAGCTGGATTCTAGGGGAGCAGTACTTC
CDR3 protein: CATSWILGEQYF

D gene: TRBD2
J gene: TRBJ2-1
V gene: TRBV7-9
clone size: few
CDR3 DNA: TGTGCCAGCAGCTTAGCGAGGAGCGGGGGAGTCTACAATGAGCAGTTCTTC
CDR3 protein: CASSLARSGGVYNEQFF

D gene: .
J gene: TRBJ1-6
V gene: TRBV12-3/TRBV12-4
clone size: few
CDR3 DNA: TGTGCCAGCAGGAAACAGGGAGGTGGCTCCTATAATTCACCCCTCCACTTT
CDR3 protein: CASRKQGGGSYNSPLHF

D gene: .
J gene: TRBJ1-2
V gene: TRBV5-4
clone size: few
CDR3 DNA: TGTGCCAGCAGCTTGTCTCAGGGGATAGGTTCGGGCTACACCTTC
CDR3 protein: CASSLSQGIGSGYTF

D gene: .
J gene: TRBJ1-2
V gene: TRBV2
clone size: many
CDR3 DNA: TGTGCCAGCACCCCCGGTCCACAATGGGACTATGGCTACACCTTC
CDR3 protein: CASTPGPQWDYGYTF

D gene: TRBD1
J gene: TRBJ1-5
V gene: TRBV6-2/TRBV6-3
clone size: many
CDR3 DNA: TGTGCCAGCAGTTACTGGACAGGGATTGGTAGCAATCAGCCCCAGCATTTT
CDR3 protein: CASSYWTGIGSNQPQHF

D gene: .
J gene: TRBJ1-3
V gene: TRBV15
clone size: .
CDR3 DNA: TGTGCCACCAGCGACCTAGGAAACACCATATATTTT
CDR3 protein: CATSDLGNTIYF

D gene: .
J gene: TRBJ2-2
V gene: TRBV2
clone size: .
CDR3 DNA: TGTGCCAGCATGGGGACAGTTAACACCGGGGGGCTGTTTTTT
CDR3 protein: CASMGTVNTGGLFF

D gene: TRBD1
J gene: TRBJ1-5
V gene: TRBV7-9
clone size: many
CDR3 DNA: TGTGCCAGCAGCACCGGACAGGTCGGACAGCCCCAGCATTTT
CDR3 protein: CASSTGQVGQPQHF

D gene: .
J gene: TRBJ1-4
V gene: TRBV20-1
clone size: many
CDR3 DNA: TGCAGTGCTAAAGCCTACGGGACGGACGCTGAAAAACTGTTTTTT
CDR3 protein: CSAKAYGTDAEKLFF

D gene: .
J gene: TRBJ1-4
V gene: TRBV7-8
clone size: .
CDR3 DNA: TGTGCCAGCAGCTTAGCGACCAGCTCTAATGAAAAACTGTTTTTT
CDR3 protein: CASSLATSSNEKLFF

D gene: TRBD1
J gene: TRBJ2-3
V gene: TRBV7-2
clone size: many
CDR3 DNA: TGTGCCAGCAGCGCAGCCGGGACAGGGAGTAGCACAGATACGCAGTATTTT
CDR3 protein: CASSAAGTGSSTDTQYF

D gene: .
J gene: TRBJ2-7
V gene: TRBV19
clone size: .
CDR3 DNA: TGTGCCAGTAGTATAGATCCGGGATCTACCTACGAGCAGTACTTC
CDR3 protein: CASSIDPGSTYEQYF

D gene: .
J gene: TRBJ1-5
V gene: TRBV20-1
clone size: .
CDR3 DNA: TGCAGTGCTAGGACTGGGGGGTCCAGCAATCAGCCCCAGCATTTT
CDR3 protein: CSARTGGSSNQPQHF

D gene: .
J gene: TRBJ2-3
V gene: TRBV3-1
clone size: many
CDR3 DNA: TGTGCCAGCAGCCAAGTTCAAGTAACAGATACGCAGTATTTT
CDR3 protein: CASSQVQVTDTQYF

D gene: TRBD1
J gene: TRBJ1-4
V gene: TRBV5-1
clone size: .
CDR3 DNA: TGCGCCAGCAGACATGGGACAGGGATCCGCCTGGGCAATGAAAAACTGTTTTTT
CDR3 protein: CASRHGTGIRLGNEKLFF

D gene: .
J gene: TRBJ2-1
V gene: TRBV7-9
clone size: many
CDR3 DNA: TGTGCCAGCAGTCCTGACCGGGGGGCAAACTATGAGCAGTTCTTC
CDR3 protein: CASSPDRGANYEQFF

D gene: TRBD1
J gene: TRBJ2-6
V gene: TRBV19
clone size: .
CDR3 DNA: TGTGCCAGTAGTGGACAGGGTCGAAACTCTGGGGCCAACGTCCTGACTTTC
CDR3 protein: CASSGQGRNSGANVLTF

D gene: .
J gene: TRBJ2-2
V gene: TRBV20-1
clone size: .
CDR3 DNA: TGCAGTGCTAGAGACTTACATGGGGCCGGGACCGGGGAGCTGTTTTTT
CDR3 protein: CSARDLHGAGTGELFF

D gene: TRBD1
J gene: TRBJ1-6
V gene: TRBV30
clone size: many
CDR3 DNA: TGTGCCTGGACGCGGACAGGGGGCAGGTCACCCCTCCACTTT
CDR3 protein: CAWTRTGGRSPLHF

D gene: TRBD1
J gene: TRBJ1-1
V gene: TRBV7-2
clone size: few
CDR3 DNA: TGTGCCAGCAACGGACAGGGAGTACGCACTGAAGCTTTCTTT
CDR3 protein: CASNGQGVRTEAFF

D gene: .
J gene: TRBJ2-1
V gene: TRBV3-1
clone size: many
CDR3 DNA: TGTGCCAGCAGCCAGGCTGAGAAGCAGTTCTTC
CDR3 protein: CASSQAEKQFF

D gene: .
J gene: TRBJ2-2
V gene: TRBV5-5
clone size: many
CDR3 DNA: TGTGCCAGCAGCTTGTATGCCACGGACACCGGGGAGCTGTTTTTT
CDR3 protein: CASSLYATDTGELFF

D gene: TRBD2
J gene: TRBJ2-1
V gene: TRBV7-2
clone size: many
CDR3 DNA: TGTGCCAGCAGCTCCAGGGTTACGACTAGCGGGGGGTACAATGAGCAGTTCTTC
CDR3 protein: CASSSRVTTSGGYNEQFF

D gene: .
J gene: TRBJ1-4
V gene: TRBV3-1
clone size: many
CDR3 DNA: TGTGCCAGCAGCCAAGGACAGAGTAATGAAAAACTGTTTTTT
CDR3 protein: CASSQGQSNEKLFF

D gene: .
J gene: TRBJ1-1
V gene: TRBV12-3/TRBV12-4
clone size: few
CDR3 DNA: TGTGCCAGCAGTAGGGGCCGGGACACGAACACTGAAGCTTTCTTT
CDR3 protein: CASSRGRDTNTEAFF

D gene: .
J gene: TRBJ1-1
V gene: TRBV5-6
clone size: .
CDR3 DNA: TGTGCCAGCAGCTTGGAGGCTTTGGGGAAAGCTTTCTTT
CDR3 protein: CASSLEALGKAFF

D gene: TRBD1
J gene: TRBJ1-5
V gene: TRBV24-1
clone size: .
CDR3 DNA: TGTGCCACCAGTGAGTCGAGACAGGGTCGTTGGTTGGATCAGCCCCAGCATTTT
CDR3 protein: CATSESRQGRWLDQPQHF